This T cell receptor (beta chain) was recorded in a study of blood T cell repertoires in COVID-19. Assay used: immunoSEQ multiplex PCR; TCRdb lists only in-frame clones, some missing. Here the sample spans around 100,000 clones, approximately 81% being singletons. The CDR3 length is 11 residues. Trimming shortened V by 2 bases and J by 10 bases, and 8 bases separated the two germline ends. Germline V gene data show CDR1 as MNHEY and CDR2 as SVGAGI. This clone has only a few counts. The sequence was collected from a woman between 65 and 79 years old with active or convalescent COVID-19. The sample was peripheral blood. The chain has TRBV6-5 and TRBJ2-5, with D possibly matching TRBD2 (5 bases). Here the CDR3 DNA reads TGTGCCAGCAGTTACGCCGGGGACCAGTACTTC. Protein: CASSYAGDQYF.